The 29 T cell receptor beta chains below all came from one sample that was sequenced in a study of blood T cell repertoires in COVID-19. This table comes from immunoSEQ multiplex PCR, and its TCRdb copy is limited to in-frame clones, with some not included. The sample contains approximately 200,000 clones, roughly 84% of which appear only once. Material: peripheral blood. The receptors come from a man in his forties with acute or convalescent COVID-19.

The rearrangement links TRBV5-1 to TRBJ1-1; a possible D gene is TRBD1 (5 bases). This CDR3 has 12 residues. Trimming took off 4 bases at V and 8 bases at J, with 12 bases between the two ends. The V gene's germline CDR1 is SGHRS and CDR2 YFSETQ. CDR3 sequence (DNA): TGCGCCAGCAGCCGGGACTCTCGCGAAGCTTTCTTT. Protein: CASSRDSREAFF.

CDR3 DNA: TGTGCCAGCAGCCGCGGGGGGAGTAACACCGGGGAGCTGTTTTTT. This gives the protein CASSRGGSNTGELFF. The rearrangement joins TRBV11-3 to TRBJ2-2; TRBD2 matches at 8 bases. CDR1 and CDR2 from the germline V gene are SGHNT and YENEEA. Trimming took 5 bases from V and 2 from J; bases not matched to a gene: 4. The CDR3 covers 15 residues.

The CDR3 region is CASRTGQANTEAFF. As DNA, the CDR3 is TGTGCCAGCAGAACCGGACAGGCGAACACTGAAGCTTTCTTT. V gene TRBV6-5 combines with J gene TRBJ1-1; 7 bases are a match to TRBD1. This CDR3 region has 14 residues. J gave up 1 base and V 6 bases, and 5 bases lay outside the gene matches. Per the germline V gene, CDR1 is MNHEY and CDR2 is SVGAGI.

This chain joins TRBV3-1 (or the pseudogene TRBV3-2) and TRBJ2-2, with 10 bases that match TRBD2. Germline loops: CDR1 LGHDT, CDR2 YNNKEL (reference sequence). The CDR3 extends over 18 amino acids. Trimming at V came to 3 bases and at J to 0 bases, leaving 7 bases not matched to a gene. CDR3 nucleotides: TGTGCCAGCAGCCACCGTCTAGCGGGGGCCGCGAACACCGGGGAGCTGTTTTTT. Amino acids: CASSHRLAGAANTGELFF.

The sample holds one count of this clone. Its ends do not fully match the called genes, so a read error is possible. CDR3 region: CAGSLPWDRVNTEAFF. Here the CDR3 DNA reads TGTGCCGGCAGCTTACCCTGGGACAGGGTGAACACTGAAGCTTTCTTT. The V gene is TRBV7-9, the J gene TRBJ1-1; TRBD1 matches 9 bases. This CDR3 spans 16 amino acids. Germline values: CDR1 SEHNR, CDR2 FQNEAQ (reference sequence).

The chain employs TRBV6-1 and TRBJ1-5; D call uncertain. Trimming shortened V by 3 bases and J by 4 bases, and 7 bases separated the two germline ends. The CDR3 has 13 residues. In germline, CDR1 is MNHNS, CDR2 SASEGT. In nucleotides, the CDR3 is TGTGCCAGCAGTGACGGGGTAAATCAGCCCCAGCATTTT. It codes for CASSDGVNQPQHF.

This clone was counted a single time. The DNA for the CDR3 is TGTGCCAGCAGCCTCGGGCAGACAGGGCTAGCGGGGGGTTACAATGAGCAGTTCTTC. Residues: CASSLGQTGLAGGYNEQFF. This rearrangement joins TRBV7-9 to TRBJ2-1, with 11 positions matching TRBD2. The junction had 16 bases not matched to a gene; V was cut back by 5 bases and J by 4 bases. Germline CDR1 is SEHNR and CDR2 is FQNEAQ (reference sequence). This CDR3 is built from 19 residues.

The rearrangement uses TRBV7-2 and TRBJ1-5, with 9 bases aligning to TRBD1. CDR3 length equals 14 residues. Per the germline V gene, CDR1 is SGHTA and CDR2 is FQGNSA. J was trimmed by 5 bases and V by 5 bases; bases with no gene match: 4. The CDR3 sequence is CASSQQGAHQPQHF. The CDR3 nucleotides are TGTGCCAGCAGCCAACAGGGGGCCCATCAGCCCCAGCATTTT.

This chain joins TRBV4-2 and TRBJ2-1; TRBD2 matches at 10 bases. Germline V gene sequence: CDR1 LGHNA, CDR2 YNFKEQ. Trimming at V came to 3 bases and at J to 2 bases, leaving 4 bases not matched to a gene. The CDR3 sequence is 16 residues long. In DNA form, the CDR3 reads TGTGCCAGCAGCCAGAGCGGGGGGGCCGCCTACAATGAGCAGTTCTTC. This sequence encodes CASSQSGGAAYNEQFF.

V is TRBV5-1 and J is TRBJ2-1; 8 positions agree with TRBD2. Trimming removed 1 base from V and 0 bases from J; junction bases left unmatched: 3. This CDR3 spans 16 amino acids. Per germline, CDR1 SGHRS and CDR2 YFSETQ. CDR3 bases: TGCGCCAGCAGCTTGACTAGCGGAAGCTCCTACAATGAGCAGTTCTTC. Protein product: CASSLTSGSSYNEQFF.

In its sample, this clone was seen once. This chain connects TRBV5-6 to TRBJ2-5; TRBD1 matches 8 bases. The junction had 4 bases not matched to a gene; V was cut back by 3 bases and J by 3 bases. CDR1 and CDR2 (germline): SGHDT, YYEEEE. The CDR3 is 14 amino acids. The CDR3 loop reads CASSSGTGKETQYF. The CDR3 DNA is TGTGCCAGCAGCTCGGGGACAGGCAAAGAGACCCAGTACTTC.

Only one count was recorded for this clone. J is TRBJ2-1 and V is TRBV27, with 15 bases that match TRBD2. The V and J ends lost 3 bases and 3 bases, in that order; junction bases with no gene match: 9. Germline V gene lookup returns CDR1 MNHEY and CDR2 SMNVEV (reference sequence). CDR3 length: 19 residues. The CDR3 DNA sequence: TGTGCCAGCAGTTTGCTTAGGACTAGCGGGGGGGCGGGCTACAATGAGCAGTTCTTC. Translating gives CASSLLRTSGGAGYNEQFF.

The chain is built from TRBV4-1 and TRBJ2-7; no firm D call. CDR3 length equals 11 residues. Germline values: CDR1 MGHRA, CDR2 YSYEKL. Trimming shortened V by 8 bases and J by 6 bases, and 11 bases separated the two germline ends. This chain's CDR3 is CASRNLGEQYF. CDR3 DNA sequence: TGCGCCAGCCGAAATCTAGGCGAGCAGTACTTC.

The chain combines TRBV4-2 with TRBJ2-3; D perhaps matches TRBD1 (6 bases). Germline values: CDR1 LGHNA, CDR2 YNFKEQ. The V end was cut by 2 bases, the J end by 4 bases, with 10 bases between. CDR3 length: 14 amino acids. The DNA of the CDR3 is TGTGCCAGCAGCCAACTACAGGGCGCAGATACGCAGTATTTT. Its protein product is CASSQLQGADTQYF.

The chain combines TRBV6-5 with TRBJ2-7, with 8 bases identical to TRBD1. V lost 6 bases to trimming and J lost 2 bases; unmatched junction nucleotides: 6. Germline CDR1 reads MNHEY; CDR2 reads SVGAGI. This CDR3 is 14 amino acids long. CDR3: CASRIDRGTYEQYF. The DNA of the CDR3 is TGTGCCAGCAGAATAGACAGGGGAACCTACGAGCAGTACTTC.

The V and J genes are TRBV18 and TRBJ2-6; D may be TRBD1 (6 bases). V lost 4 bases, J lost 0 bases, and 10 bases lay in between. The V gene's germline CDR1 is KGHSH and CDR2 LQKENI. This CDR3 has 16 amino acids. The DNA of the CDR3 is TGTGCCAGCTCACATCGACAGGACTCTGGGGCCAACGTCCTGACTTTC. As protein: CASSHRQDSGANVLTF.

V usage is TRBV28 and J usage is TRBJ1-3, with D maybe TRBD1 (6 bases). The ends were cut back, 2 bases at V and 3 bases at J, with 17 bases in the middle. CDR3 length: 17 residues. Germline V CDR1 and CDR2: MDHEN, SYDVKM. The CDR3: CASSLDTQGHVGNTIYF. In nucleotides, the CDR3 is TGTGCCAGCAGTTTAGATACGCAGGGACATGTTGGAAACACCATATATTTT.

The V gene is TRBV4-1, the J gene TRBJ2-7, with 8 bases fitting TRBD1. Germline assignment: CDR1 MGHRA and CDR2 YSYEKL. V shed 0 bases and J 3 bases; nucleotides not matched to a gene: 4. The CDR3 runs 15 residues. The CDR3 loop is CASSQDKQGGYEQYF. CDR3 coding DNA: TGCGCCAGCAGCCAAGATAAACAGGGGGGCTACGAGCAGTACTTC.

This clone turned up a few times. The chain employs TRBV5-4 and TRBJ2-7; TRBD1 matches 7 bases. V lost 4 bases, J lost 2 bases, and 12 bases stayed unmatched. This CDR3 has 16 residues. Germline V gene data show CDR1 as SGHNT and CDR2 as YYREEE (reference sequence). CDR3 in DNA: TGTGCCAGCAGCACCCCCACCTCAGGGGGAGCCTACGAGCAGTACTTC. Its translation: CASSTPTSGGAYEQYF.

This clone came up a few times. The V gene is TRBV14, the J gene TRBJ2-2, with a tentative D call TRBD2 (7 bases). Germline V gene data show CDR1 as SGHDN and CDR2 as FVKESK. Trimming removed 1 base at V and 6 bases at J, with 12 bases between. This CDR3 spans 15 amino acids. The CDR3, as DNA: TGTGCCAGCAGCCAAGTCGGGCGGGGGCCCGGGGAGCTGTTTTTT. Amino acids: CASSQVGRGPGELFF.

The chain recombines TRBV7-6 with TRBJ2-1; 8 nucleotides line up with TRBD2. Germline-derived CDR1 and CDR2 are SGHVS and FNYEAQ. The CDR3 runs to 16 residues. The V gene end was trimmed by 4 bases and the J gene end by 5 bases; junction bases not matched to a gene: 10. The CDR3 loop is CASSSLAGRHHNEQFF. CDR3 DNA: TGTGCCAGCAGCTCCTTAGCGGGGAGACATCACAATGAGCAGTTCTTC.

The V call is TRBV4-1, the J call TRBJ1-1; D is possibly TRBD1 (5 bases). The CDR3 totals 15 residues. Trimming cost V 4 bases and J 7 bases, with 19 bases left between them. Germline values: CDR1 MGHRA, CDR2 YSYEKL. The CDR3 region is CASSRARGGEGEAFF. Here the CDR3 DNA reads TGCGCCAGCAGCCGGGCCCGGGGGGGGGAAGGTGAAGCTTTCTTT.

V is TRBV24-1 and J is TRBJ2-3; 9 bases agree with TRBD2. CDR1 and CDR2 (germline): KGHDR, SFDVKD. Losses at the gene ends were 2 bases for V and 2 bases for J; bases not matched to a gene: 4. The CDR3 sequence is 16 residues long. Here the CDR3 DNA reads TGTGCCACCAGTGATTCTCTAGCGGGGAACACAGATACGCAGTATTTT. It is translated as CATSDSLAGNTDTQYF.

This sequence joins TRBV4-1 and TRBJ2-5; 9 bases line up with TRBD2. This CDR3 comprises 17 residues. With 1 base clipped from V and 2 bases from J, the junction kept 8 bases outside the gene matches. The germline V gene encodes CDR1 MGHRA and CDR2 YSYEKL. The CDR3 region is CASSQGGLAGTQETQYF. CDR3 DNA sequence: TGCGCCAGCAGCCAAGGGGGTCTAGCGGGGACGCAAGAGACCCAGTACTTC.

J is TRBJ2-1 and V is TRBV18; 7 bases agree with TRBD1. V was clipped by 2 bases and J by 7 bases; unmatched bases: 2. Germline V lookup: CDR1 KGHSH, CDR2 LQKENI. The CDR3 length is 13 residues. The CDR3 is CASSPTTGNEQFF. CDR3 coding DNA: TGTGCCAGCTCACCAACGACAGGGAATGAGCAGTTCTTC.

V and J are TRBV10-2 and TRBJ1-4; D not certain. Trimming pared 6 bases from V and 6 bases from J, leaving 11 bases between. CDR3 length: 13 amino acids. Per the germline V gene, CDR1 is WSHSY and CDR2 is SAAADI. DNA of the CDR3: TGCGCCAGCAGGCCTGAGGGCGATGAAAAACTGTTTTTT. This encodes CASRPEGDEKLFF.

V and J are TRBV27 and TRBJ1-6; D call uncertain. In germline, CDR1 is MNHEY, CDR2 SMNVEV (reference sequence). V gave up 1 base and J gave up 4 bases, with 8 bases separating them. The CDR3 length is 15 residues. Here the CDR3 reads CASSLYGSYNSPLHF. For the CDR3, the DNA is TGTGCCAGCAGTTTATATGGTAGTTATAATTCACCCCTCCACTTT.

The rearrangement links TRBV6-1 to TRBJ2-7; maybe TRBD1 (6 bases). The CDR3 contains 17 residues. Trimming shortened V by 4 bases and J by 4 bases, and 23 bases separated the two germline ends. Looked up from germline, CDR1 is MNHNS and CDR2 is SASEGT. The CDR3 sequence is CASSAKILGQGLYEQYF. The CDR3 coding sequence is TGTGCCAGCAGTGCGAAGATATTAGGGCAGGGGTTATACGAGCAGTACTTC.

This clone occurred once. A read error may account for a junction end that differs from germline. V gene TRBV5-1 combines with J gene TRBJ2-5; 8 bases fit TRBD1. The CDR3 length is 15 residues. Germline V lookup: CDR1 SGHRS, CDR2 YFSETQ. DNA of the CDR3: TGCGCCAGCGGCTTGGTGGCAGGGGGCACGGAGACCCAGTACTTC. This sequence encodes CASGLVAGGTETQYF.